This T cell receptor (beta chain) was observed in a study of blood T cell repertoires in COVID-19. Study information: Collection of acute and convalescent COVID-19 samples took place in the United States, Italy and Spain. The cDNA or gDNA used as material had been derived from T cells, B-cell-depleted T cells, or PBMCs.

V gave up 4 bases and J gave up 11 bases, with 11 bases separating them. This CDR3 is 10 amino acids long. CDR1 and CDR2 (germline): GTSNPN, SVGIG (reference sequence). TCRdb's copy holds only in-frame clones and misses some; the assay was immunoSEQ multiplex PCR. The sample lists approximately 48,000 clones, approximately 85% seen once, with roughly 6.7% in the top ten. The sequenced sample was peripheral blood. The J gene is TRBJ1-1, the V gene TRBV30; D not certain. The sequence derives from a man aged 60 to 69 with acute or convalescent COVID-19. The CDR3 coding sequence is TGTGCCTGGAACCCCAGGCCGGCTTTCTTT. Protein: CAWNPRPAFF.